This TCR beta chain was sequenced in a study of neurological immune-mediated disorders. With 10-nucleotide random UMIs, 5'RACE was used to make the cDNA. From the 5' RACE reads, TCRdb called clonotypes with MiXCR, one entry per CDR3 protein. The sample consists of just under 45,000 distinct CDR3 sequences, 20% to 25% of them appearing once. This clonotype has ten or more counts. The trim removed 5 bases at V and 3 bases at J, leaving 9 bases unmatched. CDR3 length equals 15 residues. CDR1 is SGHTA and CDR2 is FQGNSA in the germline V gene. Described time point: technical triplicate 3. The chain combines TRBV7-2 with TRBJ2-7; 8 bases are shared with TRBD2. This sequence originates from a man between 60 and 75 years old with HTLV-1-associated myelopathy (HAM/TSP). Sequenced: PBMCs. The CDR3 region is CASSLTKSGSYEQYF. The CDR3 nucleotides read TGTGCCAGCAGCCTCACGAAGAGCGGGAGCTACGAGCAGTACTTC.